The 25 T cell receptor beta chains below were found in one sample sequenced in a study of hypomethylating agent response in myelodysplastic syndrome. Clones were read by immunoSEQ multiplex PCR, and TCRdb kept only the in-frame ones, dropping some. The data contain thousands of clones, 88% of them singletons. Sequencing was performed on bone marrow, taken before or after starting hypomethylating agent treatment for myelodysplastic syndrome (not recorded which). The receptors derive from a human donor with myelodysplastic syndrome.

The V and J genes are TRBV15 and TRBJ2-7, with 8 bases matching TRBD2. The CDR3 length is 15 residues. V was clipped by 0 bases and J by 13 bases; unmatched bases: 14. Germline CDR1 and CDR2: LNHNV and YYDKDF (reference sequence). The CDR3 bases are TGTGCCACCAGCAGAGATCGGGGGATGGCGGGAGGAGTATACTTC. As protein: CATSRDRGMAGGVYF.

The chain uses TRBV19 and TRBJ2-5; 7 nucleotides agree with TRBD1. The DNA end lines up better with TRBJ2-7; the J call may be wrong. CDR3 length: 13 residues. The germline gives CDR1 LNHDA, CDR2 SQIVND (reference sequence). The CDR3 loop reads CASSSRTGYEQYF. In DNA, the CDR3 is TGTGCCAGTAGTTCAAGGACAGGATACGAGCAGTACTTC.

The V gene is TRBV11-3, the J gene TRBJ1-2, with D perhaps TRBD1 (6 bases). Germline lookup yields CDR1 SGHNT and CDR2 YENEEA. The length of the CDR3 is 14 residues. The germline V and J ends were trimmed by 5 bases and 4 bases, with 14 bases remaining between them. The CDR3 DNA follows: TGTGCCAGCAGCGATAATACAGGGACCTATGGCTACACCTTC. It yields the protein CASSDNTGTYGYTF.

The chain carries TRBV5-1 and TRBJ1-4; TRBD1 matches 8 bases. The length of the CDR3 is 14 residues. V lost 4 bases to trimming and J lost 4 bases; unmatched junction nucleotides: 3. The germline V gene has CDR1 SGHRS and CDR2 YFSETQ. CDR3 sequence reads: CASSRGQDNEKLFF. In DNA form, the CDR3 reads TGCGCCAGCAGCCGGGGACAGGATAATGAAAAACTGTTTTTT.

The CDR3 loop is CASSHWDRDGYTF. CDR3 in DNA: TGTGCCAGCAGCCATTGGGACAGGGATGGCTACACCTTC. The chain has TRBV5-6 and TRBJ1-2; 9 bases match TRBD1. With 4 bases clipped from V and 6 bases from J, the junction kept 4 bases outside the gene matches. From germline, CDR1 is SGHDT and CDR2 YYEEEE. The CDR3 extends over 13 amino acids. The entire variable domain, with the rest obtained from reference TRBV5-6 and TRBJ1-2, is as follows: DAGVTQSPTHLIKTRGQQVTLRCSPKSGHDTVSWYQQALGQGPQFIFQYYEEEERQRGNFPDRFSGHQFPNYSSELNVNALLLGDSALYLCASSHWDRDGYTFGSGTRLTVV.

J is TRBJ2-2 and V is TRBV5-1; D tentatively reads TRBD1 or TRBD2 (5 bases each). Germline V gives CDR1 SGHRS, CDR2 YFSETQ. Trimming pared 6 bases from V and 3 bases from J, leaving 12 bases between. The CDR3 extends over 14 amino acids. CDR3 coding DNA: TGCGCCAGCAACGAATGGGGGTACACCGGGGAGCTGTTTTTT. It yields the protein CASNEWGYTGELFF.

This clone rates as medium-sized. The gene calls are TRBV7-8 and TRBJ1-2, with 8 positions matching TRBD1. The V gene end was trimmed by 7 bases and the J gene end by 4 bases; junction bases not matched to a gene: 5. The CDR3 has 13 amino acids. Germline loops: CDR1 SGHVS, CDR2 FQNEAQ. This chain's CDR3 is CASKGQGSYGYTF. CDR3 sequence (DNA): TGTGCCAGCAAAGGACAGGGAAGCTATGGCTACACCTTC.

The rearrangement uses TRBV5-4 and TRBJ2-2; 8 nucleotides match TRBD2. CDR3 length equals 17 residues. The germline V gene encodes CDR1 SGHNT and CDR2 YYREEE (reference sequence). J was trimmed by 4 bases and V by 0 bases; bases with no gene match: 8. CDR3 sequence reads: CASSLGRGLGSTGELFF. In DNA form, the CDR3 reads TGTGCCAGCAGCTTGGGTAGGGGACTAGGGAGCACCGGGGAGCTGTTTTTT.

The CDR3 sequence is CASSVDYSYEQYF. The CDR3 DNA reads as TGCGCCAGCAGTGTAGACTACTCCTACGAGCAGTACTTC. V gene TRBV5-1 combines with J gene TRBJ2-7; weak D call: TRBD2 (5 bases). This CDR3 contains 13 residues. The germline V gene encodes CDR1 SGHRS and CDR2 YFSETQ. Trimming removed 5 bases at V and 0 bases at J, with 9 bases between.

The rearrangement joins TRBV7-2 to TRBJ2-1, with a weak D call TRBD2 (7 bases). Germline lookup yields CDR1 SGHTA and CDR2 FQGNSA. V lost 7 bases and J 1 base, leaving 17 bases between the germline ends. The CDR3 spans 16 residues. As DNA, the CDR3 is TGTGCCAGCACCCTAAAGGCGGGGGCGTCCTACAATGAGCAGTTCTTC. Residues: CASTLKAGASYNEQFF.

The V gene is TRBV6-5, the J gene TRBJ1-1, with D unresolved. The V gene lost 6 bases and the J gene lost 2 bases, with 13 bases spanning the gap. The CDR3 is made up of 14 amino acids. CDR1 and CDR2 (germline): MNHEY, SVGAGI. The CDR3 DNA follows: TGTGCCAGCAGATCCCCTGGGCCTAACACTGAAGCTTTCTTT. Protein sequence: CASRSPGPNTEAFF.

In nucleotides, the CDR3 is TGTGCCAGCAGTTTGGAGGGGCCACACACTGAAGCTTTCTTT. Protein: CASSLEGPHTEAFF. V usage is TRBV27 and J usage is TRBJ1-1; the D gene is possibly TRBD1 (5 bases). The V gene's germline CDR1 is MNHEY and CDR2 SMNVEV (reference sequence). V gave up 3 bases and J gave up 3 bases, with 11 bases separating them. This CDR3 comprises 14 residues.

The chain couples TRBV2 to TRBJ2-5, with unresolved D. V gave up 7 bases and J gave up 5 bases, with 8 bases separating them. The CDR3 extends over 11 amino acids. Looked up from germline, CDR1 is SNHLY and CDR2 is FYNNEI. CDR3 sequence: CASKERETQYF. The CDR3 DNA is TGTGCCAGCAAGGAGAGGGAGACCCAGTACTTC.

This clone was seen just once. The V call is TRBV9, the J call TRBJ1-5, with no clear D. Trimming took off 4 bases at V and 2 bases at J, with 16 bases between the two ends. Germline CDR1 reads SGDLS; CDR2 reads YYNGEE. The CDR3 is 16 amino acids. The CDR3 here is CASSIPAPAGNQPQHF. CDR3 DNA: TGTGCCAGCAGCATCCCGGCCCCCGCAGGCAATCAGCCCCAGCATTTT.

This clone has a handful of counts. The chain uses TRBV6-1 and TRBJ2-7; D tentatively fits TRBD1 or TRBD2 (6 bases each). Looked up from germline, CDR1 is MNHNS and CDR2 is SASEGT. The V end was cut by 1 base, the J end by 6 bases, with 13 bases between. The length of the CDR3 is 14 residues. The CDR3 loop is CASSEGGAVGEQYV. The CDR3 DNA sequence: TGTGCCAGCAGTGAAGGGGGGGCTGTGGGCGAGCAGTACGTC.

J is TRBJ1-1 and V is TRBV5-5; tentatively, D is TRBD1 (5 bases). Trimming left V 1 base short and J 6 bases short, with 16 bases between. This CDR3 is 15 amino acids long. Germline CDR1 SGHKS, CDR2 YYEKEE (reference sequence). CDR3 sequence reads: CASSLKGYDLAEAFF. In DNA, the CDR3 is TGTGCCAGCAGCTTGAAGGGGTATGATCTCGCTGAAGCTTTCTTT.

The chain employs TRBV4-2 and TRBJ2-3, with D unresolved. Trimming stripped 4 bases from V and 5 bases from J, with 7 bases between. Germline CDR1 and CDR2: LGHNA and YNFKEQ. CDR3 length equals 12 residues. The CDR3 sequence is CASSPMGDTQYF. The CDR3 DNA reads TGTGCCAGCAGCCCAATGGGAGATACGCAGTATTTT.

This rearrangement joins TRBV21-1 to TRBJ2-7; the D segment call TRBD2 is taken from the table without a DNA check. TRBV21-1 is recorded as a pseudogene. The CDR3 consists of 14 residues. CDR3 sequence: CASTTGGGTYEQYF. CDR3 in DNA: TGTGCCAGCACCACTGGGGGGGGGACCTACGAGCAGTACTTC.

This clone was seen only once. CDR3 loop: CASSPTDTQYF. In nucleotides, the CDR3 is TGTGCCAGCAGTCCCACAGATACGCAGTATTTT. The rearrangement uses TRBV5-5 and TRBJ2-3; D is unclear. The CDR3 covers 11 residues. Trimming pared 5 bases from V and 2 bases from J, leaving 3 bases between. In germline, CDR1 is SGHKS, CDR2 YYEKEE (reference sequence). Filled out from reference TRBV5-5 and TRBJ2-3, the complete variable domain reads DAGVTQSPTHLIKTRGQQVTLRCSPISGHKSVSWYQQVLGQGPQFIFQYYEKEERGRGNFPDRFSARQFPNYSSELNVNALLLGDSALYLCASSPTDTQYFGPGTRLTVL.

This clone was detected only once. CDR3 DNA: TGTGCCAGCTCCCTCCCGCCTGGGGAGCAGTACGTC. It yields the protein CASSLPPGEQYV. The genes are TRBV18 and TRBJ2-7, with D unresolved. The CDR3 runs 12 residues. Germline values: CDR1 KGHSH, CDR2 LQKENI. V gave up 6 bases and J gave up 7 bases, with 13 bases separating them.

This chain joins TRBV7-3 and TRBJ1-5; 10 bases align to TRBD1. The CDR3 has 14 residues. Germline CDR1 is SGHTA and CDR2 is FQGTGA. Trimming at V came to 1 base and at J to 11 bases, leaving 5 bases not matched to a gene. CDR3 nucleotide sequence: TGTGCCAGCAGCTTAAGGGACAGGGGTCCGGCCCAGCATTTT. This encodes CASSLRDRGPAQHF.

The chain uses TRBV11-3 and TRBJ2-7, with 11 bases that match TRBD1. From germline, CDR1 is SGHNT and CDR2 YENEEA. This CDR3 is 13 amino acids long. The ends lost 5 bases at V and 6 bases at J; junction bases unmatched: 3. The DNA for the CDR3 is TGTGCCAGCAGCCGGGACAGGGGGGGCGAGCAGTACTTC. It codes for CASSRDRGGEQYF.

The chain couples TRBV7-9 to TRBJ2-3; no clear D gene. V was shortened by 0 bases and J by 2 bases, with 6 bases between the two germline ends. The germline V gene has CDR1 SEHNR and CDR2 FQNEAQ (reference sequence). This CDR3 comprises 14 residues. CDR3 bases: TGTGCCAGCAGCTTAGCGCATCCCACAGATACGCAGTATTTT. It codes for CASSLAHPTDTQYF. The variable domain in full, completed from reference TRBV7-9 and TRBJ2-3, reads DTGVSQNPRHKITKRGQNVTFRCDPISEHNRLYWYRQTLGQGPEFLTYFQNEAQLEKSRLLSDRFSAERPKGSFSTLEIQRTEQGDSAMYLCASSLAHPTDTQYFGPGTRLTVL.

The gene calls are TRBV11-3 and TRBJ2-1, with D perhaps TRBD1 (5 bases). The CDR3 sequence is 12 residues long. The V end lost 7 bases, the J end lost 1 base, and 5 bases lay between the germline ends. Germline CDR1 SGHNT, CDR2 YENEEA. The CDR3, as DNA: TGTGCCAGCACAGGGTCCTACAATGAGCAGTTCTTC. Translation gives CASTGSYNEQFF.

The gene calls are TRBV9 and TRBJ2-3, with D perhaps TRBD2 (6 bases). The CDR3 runs to 16 residues. Germline values: CDR1 SGDLS, CDR2 YYNGEE. V was cut by 4 bases and J by 5 bases, with 20 bases left in between. CDR3 bases: TGTGCCAGCAGCATAGGGACTTCGGAGCGTCAAGATACGCAGTATTTT. Protein sequence: CASSIGTSERQDTQYF.